The source of this T cell receptor beta chain is a study of T cell repertoires in cytomegalovirus infection. Study-wide context: An indication of both CMV infection and matching HLA type came from public TCR beta signatures.

Using its own MiXCR run on the reads, TCRdb lists one record per CDR3 protein. The sample yields about 600,000 distinct CDR3 sequences, more than 20% seen once. Study-wide findings and caveats: The ex vivo response showed dominance by HLA-C-restricted CMV-specific TCR beta clonotypes. The cumulative frequency of public TCR beta families distinguished individuals who carried CMV together with the relevant HLA.

Trimming stripped 4 bases from V and 5 bases from J, with 11 bases between. Germline CDR1 is MNHEY and CDR2 is SVGEGT. The CDR3 has 13 amino acids. This clonotype was counted only a few times. What it binds is unknown. Sequenced material: CD8+ T cells from PBMCs. The chain recombines TRBV6-2 or TRBV6-3 with TRBJ1-2, with D uncertain. This TCR derives from a human donor in good health (CMV status not recorded). Some clones in this sample may be carry-over from other donors' samples. CDR3 bases: TGTGCCAGCAGTTTGGGTTTACCTTATGGCTACACCTTC. This sequence encodes CASSLGLPYGYTF.